The 12 T cell receptor beta chains given below trace back to one sample, sequenced in a study of CD8 T cells in Susac syndrome. A quantity of about 0.5 to 1 ug RNA underwent reverse transcription using random hexamers. From the immunoSEQ multiplex PCR reads, TCRdb called clonotypes with MiXCR, one entry per CDR3 protein. The table shows some 95,000 distinct CDR3 sequences, with approximately 92% occurring only once. Sample: CD8+ T cells from PBMCs. The origin of the receptors is a human donor in good health.

The rearrangement uses TRBV27 and TRBJ2-1; D is perhaps TRBD1 (5 bases). Between the trimmed V and J ends, which lost 3 bases and 4 bases, there was a span of 10 bases. The length of the CDR3 is 14 residues. Germline V gene lookup returns CDR1 MNHEY and CDR2 SMNVEV (reference sequence). In DNA form, the CDR3 reads TGTGCCAGCAGTTTGTCAGGGTCATACAATGAGCAGTTCTTC. This codes for CASSLSGSYNEQFF.

This clonotype is a singleton in its sample. The gene calls are TRBV5-6 and TRBJ1-1; TRBD1 matches 8 bases. Losses at the gene ends were 2 bases for V and 5 bases for J; bases not matched to a gene: 5. CDR1 and CDR2 (germline): SGHDT, YYEEEE. This CDR3 spans 14 amino acids. The CDR3 nucleotides read TGTGCCAGCAGCTTTGGACAGGGAGAGACTGAAGCTTTCTTT. This encodes CASSFGQGETEAFF.

The rearrangement uses TRBV6-6 and TRBJ1-2, with 7 nucleotides matching TRBD1. The CDR3 has 13 amino acids. Trimming took 2 bases from V and 4 from J; bases not matched to a gene: 1. Per germline, CDR1 MNHNY and CDR2 SVGAGI (reference sequence). The CDR3 here is CASSYDRAYGYTF. The CDR3 bases are TGTGCCAGCAGTTACGACAGGGCCTATGGCTACACCTTC.

The CDR3 nucleotides read TGTGCCAGCAGTGAATTTATTCTCGATAGCAATCAGCCCCAGCATTTT. Amino acids: CASSEFILDSNQPQHF. The chain joins TRBV6-1 to TRBJ1-5, with D hard to call. CDR1 MNHNS and CDR2 SASEGT come from the germline V gene. The CDR3 spans 16 residues. Trimming took off 2 bases at V and 0 bases at J, with 11 bases between the two ends.

The chain recombines TRBV5-1 with TRBJ1-2, with D unclear. The CDR3 is 15 residues long. Germline V gene lookup returns CDR1 SGHRS and CDR2 YFSETQ. Trimming took 0 bases from V and 8 from J, leaving 17 bases between them. CDR3 coding DNA: TGCGCCAGCAGCTTGGAAGGTGGAAAAGGAAGGGGCTACACCTTC. This encodes CASSLEGGKGRGYTF. Full variable domain (rest looked up from reference TRBV5-1 and TRBJ1-2): KAGVTQTPRYLIKTRGQQVTLSCSPISGHRSVSWYQQTPGQGLQFLFEYFSETQRNKGNFPGRFSGRQFSNSRSEMNVSTLELGDSALYLCASSLEGGKGRGYTFGSGTRLTVV.

This clonotype has only one observation. This chain connects TRBV5-4 to TRBJ2-7; possibly TRBD2 for D (6 bases). Deletions cut 4 bases from V and 10 bases from J, with 15 bases between. The CDR3 has 12 amino acids. CDR1 is SGHNT, CDR2 YYREEE, per germline (reference sequence). The CDR3 DNA sequence: TGTGCCAGCAGCCCGGACGTGGGGGGTCAGTACTTC. Translated, it gives CASSPDVGGQYF. Full variable domain (missing parts from reference TRBV5-4 and TRBJ2-7): ETGVTQSPTHLIKTRGQQVTLRCSSQSGHNTVSWYQQALGQGPQFIFQYYREEENGRGNFPPRFSGLQFPNYSSELNVNALELDDSALYLCASSPDVGGQYFGPGTRLTVT.

CDR3 nucleotides: TGTGCCAGCAGCGTAGACAGCCAGTTCGGGGCCACTGAAGCTTTCTTT. Translated: CASSVDSQFGATEAFF. The chain uses TRBV9 and TRBJ1-1; TRBD1 might be the D (5 bases). The CDR3 runs to 16 residues. Germline V CDR1 and CDR2: SGDLS, YYNGEE. Trimming took off 0 bases at V and 4 bases at J, with 16 bases between the two ends. Full variable domain (remainder filled in from reference TRBV9 and TRBJ1-1): DSGVTQTPKHLITATGQRVTLRCSPRSGDLSVYWYQQSLDQGLQFLIQYYNGEERAKGNILERFSAQQFPDLHSELNLSSLELGDSALYFCASSVDSQFGATEAFFGQGTRLTVV.

The chain joins TRBV20-1 to TRBJ2-1, with 13 bases matching TRBD2. This CDR3 comprises 14 residues. The V and J ends lost 4 bases and 6 bases, in that order; junction bases with no gene match: 3. Germline V gene sequence: CDR1 DFQATT, CDR2 SNEGSKA (reference sequence). The CDR3 spells CSAITSGGANEQFF. CDR3 DNA: TGCAGTGCTATTACTAGCGGGGGGGCCAATGAGCAGTTCTTC.

This clonotype was counted a few times. DNA for the CDR3: TGTGCCAGCAGCTTAGGAGATACGCAGTATTTT. Translated: CASSLGDTQYF. The V call is TRBV27, the J call TRBJ2-3; D is unresolved. From germline, CDR1 is MNHEY and CDR2 SMNVEV (reference sequence). Trimming left V 6 bases short and J 5 bases short, with 6 bases between. CDR3 size: 11 residues.

The sample holds one count of this clonotype. The V call is TRBV6-5, the J call TRBJ2-2; D remains unclear. This CDR3 region has 15 residues. The germline gives CDR1 MNHEY, CDR2 SVGAGI. V was shortened by 0 bases and J by 0 bases, with 5 bases between the two germline ends. CDR3 coding DNA: TGTGCCAGCAGTTACTCGCCAACGAACACCGGGGAGCTGTTTTTT. Its translation is CASSYSPTNTGELFF.

Comments on this clonotype: The junction departs from the called germline gene at one end, perhaps through a read error. J is TRBJ2-3 and V is TRBV19; D possibly corresponds to TRBD2 (5 bases). This CDR3 has 13 residues. CDR1 LNHDA and CDR2 SQIVND come from the germline V gene (reference sequence). The CDR3 DNA reads as TGTGCCAGTAGCATAGGAGCGGCAGATACGCAGTATTTT. It is translated as CASSIGAADTQYF. Variable domain in full (rest from reference TRBV19 and TRBJ2-3): DGGITQSPKYLFRKEGQNVTLSCEQNLNHDAMYWYRQDPGQGLRLIYYSQIVNDFQKGDIAEGYSVSREKKESFPLTVTSAQKNPTAFYLCASSIGAADTQYFGPGTRLTVL.

The chain uses TRBV28 and TRBJ1-5, with 10 positions matching TRBD1. J was trimmed by 0 bases and V by 6 bases; bases with no gene match: 8. Per the germline V gene, CDR1 is MDHEN and CDR2 is SYDVKM. The CDR3 consists of 17 residues. CDR3 DNA: TGTGCCAGCAGCCCGGGACAGGGGTTTTATAGCAATCAGCCCCAGCATTTT. It specifies CASSPGQGFYSNQPQHF.